This TCR beta chain was identified in a study of shared clonotypes between healthy human individuals. About the research overall: CD8 memory received one plate per donor, CD8 naive two, CD4 memory three and CD4 naive three. Notes on the study in general: Memory subsets generally showed smaller estimated richness than naive subsets did.

The CDR3 is made up of 15 amino acids. Trimming pared 4 bases from V and 0 bases from J, leaving 13 bases between. Germline loops: CDR1 SGHTA, CDR2 FQGNSA. About this clone itself: Antigen unknown.

Method: immunoSEQ multiplex PCR; TCRdb's copy keeps in-frame clones and lacks some. This sample has 550,000 to 700,000 clones, with around 78% found just once. Input material: memory CD4+ T cells sorted from blood. Stated subset: CD45RA-negative fraction. This chain uses TRBV7-2 with TRBJ2-7; no firm D call. The clonotype originates from a woman in her 30s in good health. The CDR3 reads CASSSWSAGSYEQYF. The CDR3 DNA reads TGTGCCAGCAGCTCTTGGAGCGCCGGCTCCTACGAGCAGTACTTC.